This T cell receptor (beta chain) was observed in a study of radiation and T cells in renal cell carcinoma. The time point was: blood 2 weeks post-SBRT. The treatment was: 15 Gy SBRT to primary tumor, nephrectomy 4 weeks later. Clear cell pathology was present in this patient's renal cell carcinoma. This CDR3 comprises 16 residues. The germline V and J ends were trimmed by 4 bases and 0 bases, with 13 bases remaining between them. From germline, CDR1 is SNHLY and CDR2 FYNNEI. Data came from immunoSEQ multiplex PCR; TCRdb stores just in-frame clones and leaves some out. Of 150,000 or so clones listed, roughly 89% are singletons.

Source: blood, taken from a patient whose treatment included radiotherapy and nephrectomy. The V and J genes are TRBV2 and TRBJ2-1, with D unclear. The source is a woman aged 45-60 years with renal cell carcinoma. The CDR3 loop is CASSGSSLSSYNEQFF. The CDR3 nucleotides are TGTGCCAGCAGTGGAAGTTCCCTCAGCTCCTACAATGAGCAGTTCTTC.